These 27 T cell receptor beta chains were all obtained from the same sample, sequenced in a study of blood T cell repertoires in COVID-19. Sequencing used immunoSEQ multiplex PCR; TCRdb keeps in-frame clones, though not all of them. The sample lists about 150,000 clones; around 83% were seen once. The sequencing input was peripheral blood. All receptors derive from a woman older than 75 with acute or convalescent COVID-19.

This chain links TRBV14 with TRBJ1-3; 9 bases fit TRBD1. Germline V CDR1 and CDR2: SGHDN, FVKESK. Germline trimming cut 0 bases from V and 3 bases from J; bases unmatched to any gene: 6. CDR3 size: 17 residues. CDR3 sequence reads: CASSQDFGQGNGNTIYF. The CDR3 bases are TGTGCCAGCAGCCAAGACTTCGGACAGGGGAATGGAAACACCATATATTTT.

The gene calls are TRBV28 and TRBJ1-3; TRBD1 is a possible D gene (5 bases). The CDR3 consists of 13 residues. V lost 6 bases to trimming and J lost 8 bases, with 14 bases between them. Germline loops: CDR1 MDHEN, CDR2 SYDVKM. The CDR3 region is CASRPGGGDTIYF. In nucleotides, the CDR3 is TGTGCCAGCAGGCCCGGGGGAGGGGACACCATATATTTT.

The chain combines TRBV5-4 with TRBJ1-4; 7 bases match TRBD1. The CDR3 is 14 residues long. V lost 2 bases, J lost 7 bases, and 5 bases stayed unmatched. Germline CDR1 and CDR2: SGHNT and YYREEE (reference sequence). CDR3 bases: TGTGCCAGCAGCTTAGGGGGCGCGGGTGAAAAACTGTTTTTT. Its protein product is CASSLGGAGEKLFF.

The rearrangement links TRBV6-5 to TRBJ2-1, with 7 bases lining up with TRBD1. CDR1 and CDR2 from the germline V gene are MNHEY and SVGAGI. Trimming at V came to 8 bases and at J to 9 bases, leaving 10 bases not matched to a gene. The CDR3 contains 13 residues. The CDR3 nucleotides read TGTGCCAGCCGAAGGGGGCTTGGGGGTGAGCAGTTCTTC. It is translated as CASRRGLGGEQFF.

In this sample, this clone turned up a few times. In nucleotides, the CDR3 is TGTGCCTGGAGTTCGGGACAAAGCAGCTATGGCTACACCTTC. As protein: CAWSSGQSSYGYTF. The J gene is TRBJ1-2, the V gene TRBV30, with a tentative D call TRBD1 (6 bases). The CDR3 contains 14 residues. V was clipped by 2 bases and J by 4 bases, with 14 bases between them. CDR1 is GTSNPN and CDR2 is SVGIG in the germline V gene (reference sequence).

This sequence joins TRBV19 and TRBJ2-5; D is possibly TRBD1 (6 bases). CDR1 is LNHDA and CDR2 is SQIVND in the germline V gene (reference sequence). V dropped 3 bases and J dropped 0 bases, with 8 bases sitting between them. The CDR3 covers 14 residues. CDR3 in amino acids: CASSIGGYQETQYF. The CDR3, as DNA: TGTGCCAGTAGTATTGGGGGCTACCAAGAGACCCAGTACTTC.

The genes are TRBV10-3 and TRBJ1-1; D is possibly TRBD1 (6 bases). CDR1 and CDR2 from the germline V gene are ENHRY and SYGVKD. The V and J ends lost 7 bases and 3 bases respectively, with 12 bases between them. The CDR3 length is 13 residues. The CDR3 DNA follows: TGTGCCATCACCCCGGACAGTTACACTGAAGCTTTCTTT. This gives the protein CAITPDSYTEAFF.

The V call is TRBV7-3, the J call TRBJ1-2, with D perhaps TRBD1 (6 bases). CDR3 length equals 19 residues. Germline assignment: CDR1 SGHTA and CDR2 FQGTGA. V gave up 2 bases and J gave up 0 bases, with 22 bases separating them. The CDR3 DNA sequence: TGTGCCAGCAGCTTACAGCCTATGACAGGCACCCCCGCTAACTATGGCTACACCTTC. This translates into CASSLQPMTGTPANYGYTF.

The V call is TRBV7-2, the J call TRBJ1-2; 11 nucleotides agree with TRBD1. The germline V gene encodes CDR1 SGHTA and CDR2 FQGNSA. V gave up 5 bases and J gave up 3 bases; unmatched junction bases: 5. This CDR3 comprises 15 residues. The CDR3 DNA reads as TGTGCCAGCAGCCCCGGGACAGGGGGTCACTATGGCTACACCTTC. It codes for CASSPGTGGHYGYTF.

Here the CDR3 reads CASGPLGARDEKLFF. CDR3 in DNA: TGTGCCAGCGGACCTTTGGGGGCGAGGGATGAAAAACTGTTTTTT. The chain couples TRBV4-2 to TRBJ1-4; tentative D call: TRBD1 (6 bases). CDR1 and CDR2 (germline): LGHNA, YNFKEQ. The ends were cut back, 8 bases at V and 6 bases at J, with 19 bases in the middle. The CDR3 spans 15 residues.

The genes are TRBV3-1 (or the pseudogene TRBV3-2) and TRBJ1-2; 7 positions agree with TRBD1. The V segment lost 1 base and the J segment 3 bases; nucleotides outside the gene matches: 8. The CDR3 covers 16 residues. Looked up from germline, CDR1 is LGHDT and CDR2 is YNNKEL (reference sequence). The chain's CDR3 is CASSQAPAGTDYGYTF. The CDR3 DNA reads TGTGCCAGCAGCCAAGCCCCGGCCGGGACAGACTATGGCTACACCTTC.

This chain links TRBV19 with TRBJ2-2; TRBD2 might be the D (5 bases). The CDR3 consists of 15 residues. With 5 bases removed from V and 1 base from J, the gap between germline ends came to 11 bases. Per the germline V gene, CDR1 is LNHDA and CDR2 is SQIVND (reference sequence). The CDR3 protein is CASSFPRGNTGELFF. The DNA of the CDR3 is TGTGCCAGTAGTTTTCCTCGGGGGAACACCGGGGAGCTGTTTTTT. The whole variable domain, filled in from reference TRBV19 and TRBJ2-2, reads DGGITQSPKYLFRKEGQNVTLSCEQNLNHDAMYWYRQDPGQGLRLIYYSQIVNDFQKGDIAEGYSVSREKKESFPLTVTSAQKNPTAFYLCASSFPRGNTGELFFGEGSRLTVL.

The chain joins TRBV19 to TRBJ1-5; D perhaps matches TRBD1 (5 bases). Germline V CDR1 and CDR2: LNHDA, SQIVND (reference sequence). The CDR3 consists of 14 residues. V was shortened by 5 bases and J by 6 bases, with 14 bases between the two germline ends. The DNA of the CDR3 is TGTGCCAGTAGTGAGGGGCTCGGGGGTCAGCCCCAGCATTTT. Amino acid sequence: CASSEGLGGQPQHF.

The chain employs TRBV30 and TRBJ1-4; no clear D gene. The CDR3 extends over 15 amino acids. CDR1 is GTSNPN and CDR2 is SVGIG in the germline V gene (reference sequence). Deletions cut 3 bases from V and 3 bases from J, with 14 bases between. This CDR3 reads CAWRGLAGPNEKLFF. The CDR3 bases are TGTGCCTGGAGGGGTCTGGCAGGCCCTAATGAAAAACTGTTTTTT.

This clone was counted a single time. The chain links TRBV10-3 to TRBJ1-2; 9 bases match TRBD1. The CDR3 length is 19 residues. V trimming: 0 bases; J trimming: 8 bases; junction bases outside the gene matches: 19. The germline V gene has CDR1 ENHRY and CDR2 SYGVKD. The CDR3 loop reads CAISESIFASRDRAHGYTF. The CDR3 coding sequence is TGTGCCATCAGTGAGTCCATTTTTGCAAGCCGGGACAGGGCTCACGGCTACACCTTC.

This chain connects TRBV7-8 to TRBJ1-1; no clear D gene. Trimming took 8 bases from V and 0 from J, leaving 13 bases between them. The germline V gene has CDR1 SGHVS and CDR2 FQNEAQ. This CDR3 contains 14 residues. The CDR3 loop is CASRHGGMNTEAFF. In nucleotides, the CDR3 is TGTGCCAGCCGACACGGAGGAATGAACACTGAAGCTTTCTTT.

This clone has a handful of counts. Here the CDR3 reads CASSQTNPRVGYGYTF. The CDR3 region has the DNA TGTGCCAGCAGCCAAACGAACCCGAGGGTGGGCTATGGCTACACCTTC. The chain couples TRBV16 to TRBJ1-2; D gene ambiguous. This CDR3 contains 16 residues. CDR1 is KGHSY, CDR2 FQNENV, per germline. V lost 2 bases to trimming and J lost 4 bases, with 17 bases between them.

The chain has TRBV7-3 and TRBJ1-1; TRBD1 might be the D (6 bases). CDR1 and CDR2 (germline): SGHTA, FQGTGA. The V and J ends lost 5 bases and 2 bases respectively, with 12 bases between them. This CDR3 is 14 amino acids long. The CDR3 sequence: CASSAQGKNTEAFF. CDR3 nucleotide sequence: TGTGCCAGCAGCGCACAGGGCAAAAACACTGAAGCTTTCTTT.

The chain employs TRBV18 and TRBJ1-6, with TRBD1 as a possible D gene (5 bases). Germline loops: CDR1 KGHSH, CDR2 LQKENI. There are 15 residues in the CDR3. Trimming took off 1 base at V and 9 bases at J, with 13 bases between the two ends. The CDR3 DNA reads TGTGCCAGCTCACCACGGGGCAGGGAATCTTCACCCCTCCACTTT. The encoded protein is CASSPRGRESSPLHF.

The V and J genes are TRBV19 and TRBJ1-1, with 8 bases fitting TRBD1. The CDR3 sequence is 14 residues long. The germline V gene has CDR1 LNHDA and CDR2 SQIVND (reference sequence). V lost 4 bases, J lost 4 bases, and 5 bases stayed unmatched. The CDR3 loop is CASSTGQASTEAFF. For the CDR3, the DNA is TGTGCCAGTAGTACGGGACAGGCAAGCACTGAAGCTTTCTTT.

This clone was seen more than once but under ten times. The CDR3 bases are TGCAGCGTTGACAAATCTGGACAGGGTTGGAACACTGAAGCTTTCTTT. Amino acid sequence: CSVDKSGQGWNTEAFF. This chain links TRBV29-1 with TRBJ1-1, with TRBD1 matching over 8 bases. CDR1 and CDR2 (germline): SQVTM, ANQGSEA. V was pared by 3 bases and J by 1 base, with 10 bases of the junction left unmatched. The CDR3 extends over 16 amino acids.

CDR3 loop: CASSYRGGLPSETQYF. CDR3 nucleotide sequence: TGTGCCAGCAGTTACCGGGGGGGCCTTCCTTCAGAGACCCAGTACTTC. This sequence joins TRBV6-6 and TRBJ2-5; 8 bases agree with TRBD2. The ends lost 2 bases at V and 4 bases at J; junction bases unmatched: 9. The CDR3 runs 16 residues. Per the germline V gene, CDR1 is MNHNY and CDR2 is SVGAGI (reference sequence).

V gene TRBV19 combines with J gene TRBJ1-1; TRBD1 is a possible D gene (5 bases). This CDR3 is built from 12 residues. Germline V gene sequence: CDR1 LNHDA, CDR2 SQIVND (reference sequence). With 9 bases removed from V and 0 bases from J, the gap between germline ends came to 8 bases. The CDR3 DNA follows: TGTGCCAGCGGACATTTGAACACTGAAGCTTTCTTT. Translation: CASGHLNTEAFF.

The chain employs TRBV5-5 and TRBJ1-2; no firm D call. This CDR3 is 15 amino acids long. The V end was cut by 4 bases, the J end by 3 bases, with 16 bases between. Germline CDR1 is SGHKS and CDR2 is YYEKEE (reference sequence). CDR3 sequence reads: CASSPESPVYYGYTF. The CDR3 coding sequence is TGTGCCAGCAGCCCCGAGTCACCGGTTTACTATGGCTACACCTTC.

The chain employs TRBV5-6 and TRBJ2-5; TRBD1 aligns across 10 bases. Germline loops: CDR1 SGHDT, CDR2 YYEEEE. V was clipped by 2 bases and J by 2 bases; unmatched bases: 3. The CDR3 has 15 amino acids. This CDR3 reads CASSFGTGVQETQYF. In DNA form, the CDR3 reads TGTGCCAGCAGCTTCGGGACAGGGGTACAAGAGACCCAGTACTTC. The full variable domain, its missing parts supplied by reference TRBV5-6 and TRBJ2-5, is DAGVTQSPTHLIKTRGQQVTLRCSPKSGHDTVSWYQQALGQGPQFIFQYYEEEERQRGNFPDRFSGHQFPNYSSELNVNALLLGDSALYLCASSFGTGVQETQYFGPGTRLLVL.

The rearrangement uses TRBV3-1 (or the pseudogene TRBV3-2) and TRBJ2-3; TRBD2 might be the D (6 bases). Trimming took 5 bases from V and 5 from J, leaving 14 bases between them. Germline V CDR1 and CDR2: LGHDT, YNNKEL (reference sequence). The length of the CDR3 is 14 residues. The CDR3 region has the DNA TGTGCCAGCAGCGACGGGACTGAGGTAGATACGCAGTATTTT. Translating it yields CASSDGTEVDTQYF.

This clone was seen just once. The V gene is TRBV19, the J gene TRBJ1-3, with TRBD1 matching over 9 bases. CDR1 and CDR2 (germline): LNHDA, SQIVND (reference sequence). V shed 7 bases, J shed 0 bases, and the junction held 7 bases outside the gene matches. The CDR3 sequence is 16 residues long. In DNA form, the CDR3 reads TGTGCCAGTAACGACCCGGGACAGGGCTCTGGAAACACCATATATTTT. This codes for CASNDPGQGSGNTIYF. Supplemented by reference TRBV19 and TRBJ1-3, the full variable domain reads DGGITQSPKYLFRKEGQNVTLSCEQNLNHDAMYWYRQDPGQGLRLIYYSQIVNDFQKGDIAEGYSVSREKKESFPLTVTSAQKNPTAFYLCASNDPGQGSGNTIYFGEGSWLTVV.